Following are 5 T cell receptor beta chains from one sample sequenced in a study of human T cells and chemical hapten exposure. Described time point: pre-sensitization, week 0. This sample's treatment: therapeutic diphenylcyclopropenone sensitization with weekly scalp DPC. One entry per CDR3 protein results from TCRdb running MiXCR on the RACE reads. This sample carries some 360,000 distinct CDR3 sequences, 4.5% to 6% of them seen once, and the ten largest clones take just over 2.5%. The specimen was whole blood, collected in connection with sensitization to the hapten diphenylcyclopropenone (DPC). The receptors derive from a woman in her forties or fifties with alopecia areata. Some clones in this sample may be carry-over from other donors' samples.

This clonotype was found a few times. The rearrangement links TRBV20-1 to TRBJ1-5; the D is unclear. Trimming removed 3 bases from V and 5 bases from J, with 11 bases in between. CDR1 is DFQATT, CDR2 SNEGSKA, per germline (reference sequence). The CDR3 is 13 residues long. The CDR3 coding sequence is TGCAGTGCTAGTAAATCCCCGGATCAGCCCCAGCATTTT. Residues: CSASKSPDQPQHF.

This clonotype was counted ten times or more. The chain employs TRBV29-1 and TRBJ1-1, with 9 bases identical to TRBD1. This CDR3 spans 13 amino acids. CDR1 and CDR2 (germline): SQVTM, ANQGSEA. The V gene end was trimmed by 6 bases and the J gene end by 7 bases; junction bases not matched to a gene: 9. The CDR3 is CSVAGQGGGEAFF. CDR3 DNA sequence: TGCAGCGTCGCGGGACAGGGAGGTGGTGAAGCTTTCTTT.

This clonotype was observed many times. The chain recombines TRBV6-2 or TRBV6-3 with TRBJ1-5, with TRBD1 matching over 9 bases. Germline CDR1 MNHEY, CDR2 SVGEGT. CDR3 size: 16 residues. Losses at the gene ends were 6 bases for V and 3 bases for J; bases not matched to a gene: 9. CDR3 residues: CASSLPGTGYNQPQHF. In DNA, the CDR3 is TGTGCCAGCAGCCTCCCCGGGACAGGGTACAATCAGCCCCAGCATTTT.

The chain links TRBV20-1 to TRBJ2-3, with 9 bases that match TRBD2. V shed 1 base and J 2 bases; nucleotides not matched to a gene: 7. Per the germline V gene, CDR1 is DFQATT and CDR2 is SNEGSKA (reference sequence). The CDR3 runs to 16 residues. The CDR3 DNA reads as TGCAGTGCTAGAGGGCTAGCGGGATCCATCACAGATACGCAGTATTTT. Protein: CSARGLAGSITDTQYF.

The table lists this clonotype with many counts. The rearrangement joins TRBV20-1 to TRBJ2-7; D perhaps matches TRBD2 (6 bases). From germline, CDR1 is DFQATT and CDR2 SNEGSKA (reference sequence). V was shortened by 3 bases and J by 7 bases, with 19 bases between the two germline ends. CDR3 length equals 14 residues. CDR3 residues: CSASRGLSPREQYF. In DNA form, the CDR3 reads TGCAGTGCTAGCCGGGGACTTTCCCCTAGAGAGCAGTACTTC.